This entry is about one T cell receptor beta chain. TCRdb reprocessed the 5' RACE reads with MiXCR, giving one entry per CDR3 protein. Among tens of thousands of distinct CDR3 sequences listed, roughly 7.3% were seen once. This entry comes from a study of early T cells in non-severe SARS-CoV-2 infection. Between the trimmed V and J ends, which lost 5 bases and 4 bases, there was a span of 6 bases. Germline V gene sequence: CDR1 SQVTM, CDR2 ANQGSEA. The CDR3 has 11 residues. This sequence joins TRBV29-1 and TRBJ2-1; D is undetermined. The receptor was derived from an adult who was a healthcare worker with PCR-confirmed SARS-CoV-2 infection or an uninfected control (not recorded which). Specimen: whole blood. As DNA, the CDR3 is TGCAGCGTTTTGGGTTACAATGAGCAGTTCTTC. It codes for CSVLGYNEQFF.